The present entry profiles one T cell receptor (beta chain) with its context. Its antigen remains undetermined. Per-base qualities were not stored, and no clone one base away is much larger. Enrolling through a virtual design, the prospective study's participants ranged in age from roughly 18 to 95 years and lived across roughly 23 United States geographic areas. In the prospective study, participants were assigned to cohorts based on the clinical history participants reported in a screening survey and a study questionnaire. ImmuneRACE Cohort 3 recovered participants were defined by two consecutive negative NP/OP PCR tests, healthcare professional clearance, or symptom resolution. Mobile phlebotomists in the prospective study collected whole blood, serum and a nasopharyngeal or oropharyngeal swab from every participant. Participants in the prospective study had the option to provide additional blood draws and questionnaires over a 2-month period. Before DNA extraction, blood samples from the prospective study were shipped at room temperature or frozen.

TCRbeta CDR3 regions were amplified from genomic DNA using the immunoSEQ Assay, a bias-controlled multiplex PCR. The paper's data handling went like this. The number of nucleated cells in each sample was estimated from the amplification of reference gene primers within the assay. Sequence reads were collapsed and filtered to measure the absolute abundance of every unique TCRbeta CDR3 rearrangement. Productive Simpson clonality was computed per sample as the square root of Simpson's diversity index over productive rearrangements. The immuneACCESS repertoire file appears here via TCRdb, limited to in-frame rearrangements. These files lack a portion of the clones; in checked studies, under half of the deficit traces to unresolved V genes, and the cause of the others is not known. V and J calls and clone size are as listed in that table; D and trimming were resolved from the DNA. In all, the sample holds fewer than 350,000 clones, and roughly 85% of those were seen once. The ten largest clones capture 2% to 3% of the sample.

The sample originates from a study of blood T cell repertoires in COVID-19 (dated by TCRdb to about 2020). About the investigation overall: Samples covering the acute and convalescent phases of COVID-19 were provided by collaborators in the United States, Italy and Spain. The material from the prospective study consisted of cDNA or gDNA derived from T cells, B-cell-depleted T cells, or PBMCs. Deeply sampled blood TCRbeta repertoires from subjects exposed to, actively infected with, or recovered from COVID-19 were included in the dataset. The repertoires were made available in a free public database intended to serve as a resource for research on the immune response to SARS-CoV-2. The samples were drawn from two sources: the first 160 participants of the ongoing ImmuneRACE study, and some 1,300 subjects contributed by 6 global collaborators. The sample metadata nearly always contained a de-identified subject ID, COVID-19 status, age in years and sex. HLA class I and class II types, where available, came from metadata supplied by the sample provider rather than from assay-based typing.

V trim: 4 bases; J trim: 2 bases; unmatched bases: 15. CDR1 and CDR2 (LNHDA, SQIVND) derive from the germline V gene (reference sequence). Spanning cysteine to phenylalanine, the CDR3 consists of 18 amino acids. CDR3 DNA only is kept here, 54 bases in frame from base 1. What the work shows at the level of the full study, not this receptor alone: The quantity of clinical and demographic metadata differed by source and by participant and was supplied without curation.

The chain is encoded by TRBV19 joined to TRBJ2-3; 7 central bases correspond to TRBD1. The clonotype was recovered from a woman in her fifties or sixties who had recovered from COVID-19. Specimen: PBMCs or T cells enriched from blood (not recorded which). The nucleotide sequence reads as follows: TGTGCCAGTAGTAACTTACGCCGGGACAGAATAGACACAGATACGCAGTATTTT. This translates into CASSNLRRDRIDTDTQYF.